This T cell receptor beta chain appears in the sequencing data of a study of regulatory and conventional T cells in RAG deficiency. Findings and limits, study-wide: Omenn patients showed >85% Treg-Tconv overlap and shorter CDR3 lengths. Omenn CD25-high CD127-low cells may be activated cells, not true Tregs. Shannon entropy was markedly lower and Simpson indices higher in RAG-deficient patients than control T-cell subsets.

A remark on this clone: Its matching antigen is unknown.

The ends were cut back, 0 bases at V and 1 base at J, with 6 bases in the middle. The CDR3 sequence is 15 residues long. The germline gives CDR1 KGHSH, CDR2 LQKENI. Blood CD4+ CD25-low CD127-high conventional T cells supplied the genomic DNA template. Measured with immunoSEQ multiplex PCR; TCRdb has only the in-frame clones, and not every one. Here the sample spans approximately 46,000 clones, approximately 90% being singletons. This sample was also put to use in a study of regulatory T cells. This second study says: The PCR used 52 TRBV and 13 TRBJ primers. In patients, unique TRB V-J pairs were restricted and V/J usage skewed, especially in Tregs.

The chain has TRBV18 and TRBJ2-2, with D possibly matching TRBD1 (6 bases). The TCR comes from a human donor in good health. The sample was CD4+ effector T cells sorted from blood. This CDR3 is CASSPPGQNTGELFF. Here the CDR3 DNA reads TGTGCCAGCTCACCACCGGGACAGAACACCGGGGAGCTGTTTTTT. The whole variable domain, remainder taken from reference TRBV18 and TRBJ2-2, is NAGVMQNPRHLVRRRGQEARLRCSPMKGHSHVYWYRQLPEEGLKFMVYLQKENIIDESGMPKERFSAEFPKEGPSILRIQQVVRGDSAAYFCASSPPGQNTGELFFGEGSRLTVL.